This T cell receptor (beta chain) was recovered during a study of T-cell reconstitution after alpha-beta-depleted transplantation in children. Points from the study as a whole: Where some patients showed high TCRbeta diversity at day 60, it came from recipient T cells and thymic progenitors that had survived. T-cell counts and diversity at one year following transplant were attributed mainly to newly produced T cells. It was reported that alpha-beta T cells came from several hundred expanded graft clones (about two months after transplant).

V gave up 4 bases and J gave up 1 base; unmatched junction bases: 9. CDR1 is DFQATT, CDR2 SNEGSKA, per germline (reference sequence). The CDR3 contains 15 residues. This clonotype has a count of ten or more. Its antigen is still unknown. For TCRbeta, the library was prepared with unique molecular identifiers. MiXCR was run by TCRdb on the PCR reads, yielding one entry per CDR3 protein. The sample lists around 700,000 distinct CDR3 sequences; over 10% were seen once. The receptor was isolated from a girl between 2 and 10 years old with congenital amegakaryocytic thrombocytopenia, due to receive a stem cell transplant. The chain recombines TRBV20-1 with TRBJ2-7; 8 bases map to TRBD2. Sequenced material: PBMCs, taken before TCRalphabeta/CD19-depleted stem cell transplant. The CDR3 protein is CSAKSEGLASYEQYF. The DNA of the CDR3 is TGCAGTGCTAAATCAGAAGGACTAGCTTCCTACGAGCAGTACTTC.